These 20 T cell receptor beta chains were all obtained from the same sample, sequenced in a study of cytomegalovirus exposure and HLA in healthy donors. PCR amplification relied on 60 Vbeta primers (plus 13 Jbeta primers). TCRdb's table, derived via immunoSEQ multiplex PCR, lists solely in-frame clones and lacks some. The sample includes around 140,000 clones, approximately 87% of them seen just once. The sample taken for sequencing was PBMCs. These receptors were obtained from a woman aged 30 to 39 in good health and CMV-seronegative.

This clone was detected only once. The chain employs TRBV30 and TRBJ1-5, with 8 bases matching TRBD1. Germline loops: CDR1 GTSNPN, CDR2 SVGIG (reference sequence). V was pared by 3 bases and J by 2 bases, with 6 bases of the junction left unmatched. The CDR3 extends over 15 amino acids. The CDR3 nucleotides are TGTGCCTGGAGGGAAGGGACAGGCGGCAATCAGCCCCAGCATTTT. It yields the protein CAWREGTGGNQPQHF. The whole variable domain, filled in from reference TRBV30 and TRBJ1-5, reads SQTIHQWPATLVQPVGSPLSLECTVEGTSNPNLYWYRQAAGRGLQLLFYSVGIGQISSEVPQNLSASRPQDRQFILSSKKLLLSDSGFYLCAWREGTGGNQPQHFGDGTRLSIL.

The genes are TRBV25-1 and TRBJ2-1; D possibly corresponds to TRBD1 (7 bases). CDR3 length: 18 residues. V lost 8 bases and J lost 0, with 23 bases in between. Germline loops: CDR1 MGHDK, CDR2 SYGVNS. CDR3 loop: CASSAGSDRTHSYNEQFF. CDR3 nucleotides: TGTGCCAGCTCTGCGGGGTCGGACAGGACACACTCCTACAATGAGCAGTTCTTC.

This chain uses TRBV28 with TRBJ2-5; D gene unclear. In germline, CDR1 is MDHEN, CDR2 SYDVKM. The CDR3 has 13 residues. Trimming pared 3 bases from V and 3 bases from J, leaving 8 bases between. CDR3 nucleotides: TGTGCCAGCAGTTTCAACTTGGAAGAGACCCAGTACTTC. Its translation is CASSFNLEETQYF.

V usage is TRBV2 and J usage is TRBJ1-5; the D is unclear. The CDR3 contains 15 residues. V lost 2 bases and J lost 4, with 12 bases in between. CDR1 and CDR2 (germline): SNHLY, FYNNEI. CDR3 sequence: CASSEFSFGNQPQHF. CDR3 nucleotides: TGTGCCAGCAGTGAATTTAGTTTTGGTAATCAGCCCCAGCATTTT.

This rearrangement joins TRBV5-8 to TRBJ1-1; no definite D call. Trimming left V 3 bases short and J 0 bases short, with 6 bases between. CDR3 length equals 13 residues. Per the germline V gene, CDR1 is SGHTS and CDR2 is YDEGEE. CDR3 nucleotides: TGTGCCAGCAGCTCCCAGATGAACACTGAAGCTTTCTTT. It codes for CASSSQMNTEAFF. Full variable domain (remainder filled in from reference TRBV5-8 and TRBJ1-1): EAGVTQSPTHLIKTRGQQATLRCSPISGHTSVYWYQQALGLGLQFLLWYDEGEERNRGNFPPRFSGRQFPNYSSELNVNALELEDSALYLCASSSQMNTEAFFGQGTRLTVV.

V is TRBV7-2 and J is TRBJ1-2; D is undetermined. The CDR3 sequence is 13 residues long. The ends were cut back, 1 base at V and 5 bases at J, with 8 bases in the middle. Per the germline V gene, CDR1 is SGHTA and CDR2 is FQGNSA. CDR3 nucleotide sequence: TGTGCCAGCAGCTTAGGTCCAGTATATGGCTACACCTTC. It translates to CASSLGPVYGYTF.

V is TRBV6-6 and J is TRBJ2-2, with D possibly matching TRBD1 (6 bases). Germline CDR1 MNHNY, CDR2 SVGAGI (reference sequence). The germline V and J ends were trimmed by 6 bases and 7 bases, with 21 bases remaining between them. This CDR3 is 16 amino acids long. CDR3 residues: CASSHPSLGGGGELFF. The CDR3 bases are TGTGCCAGCAGCCATCCGTCCCTTGGGGGCGGCGGGGAGCTGTTTTTT.

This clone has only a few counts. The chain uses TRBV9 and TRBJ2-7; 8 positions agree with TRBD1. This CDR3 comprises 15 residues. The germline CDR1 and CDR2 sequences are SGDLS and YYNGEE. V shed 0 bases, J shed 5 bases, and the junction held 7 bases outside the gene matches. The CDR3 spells CASSVATGGVDEQYF. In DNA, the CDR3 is TGTGCCAGCAGCGTAGCTACAGGGGGAGTGGACGAGCAGTACTTC.

CDR3: CASSQEPSGGIAGELFF. In DNA form, the CDR3 reads TGCGCCAGCAGCCAAGAACCTAGCGGGGGCATCGCCGGGGAGCTGTTTTTT. This sequence joins TRBV4-3 and TRBJ2-2, with TRBD2 matching over 10 bases. J gave up 6 bases and V 0 bases, and 7 bases lay outside the gene matches. The CDR3 extends over 17 amino acids. Germline lookup yields CDR1 LGHNA and CDR2 YSLEER.

CDR3 residues: CASSSTGGAKYEQYF. The DNA of the CDR3 is TGTGCCAGCAGTTCCACAGGGGGCGCGAAGTACGAGCAGTACTTC. The rearrangement uses TRBV27 and TRBJ2-7, with 9 bases fitting TRBD1. The length of the CDR3 is 15 residues. Germline values: CDR1 MNHEY, CDR2 SMNVEV (reference sequence). Trimming took 4 bases from V and 4 from J; bases not matched to a gene: 8.

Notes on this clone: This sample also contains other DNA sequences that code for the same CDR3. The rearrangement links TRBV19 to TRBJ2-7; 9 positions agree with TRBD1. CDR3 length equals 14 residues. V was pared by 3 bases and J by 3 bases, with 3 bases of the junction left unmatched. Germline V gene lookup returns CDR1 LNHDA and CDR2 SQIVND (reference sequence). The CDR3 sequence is CASSMGTGNYEQYF. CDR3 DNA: TGTGCCAGTAGTATGGGGACAGGGAACTACGAGCAGTACTTC.

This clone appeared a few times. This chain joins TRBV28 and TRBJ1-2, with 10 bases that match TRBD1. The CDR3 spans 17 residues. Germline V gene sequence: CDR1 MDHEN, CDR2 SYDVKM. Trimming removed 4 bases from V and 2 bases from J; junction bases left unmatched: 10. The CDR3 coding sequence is TGTGCCAGCAGTTCCCTTTCACCGGGACAGGGGAACTATGGCTACACCTTC. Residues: CASSSLSPGQGNYGYTF.

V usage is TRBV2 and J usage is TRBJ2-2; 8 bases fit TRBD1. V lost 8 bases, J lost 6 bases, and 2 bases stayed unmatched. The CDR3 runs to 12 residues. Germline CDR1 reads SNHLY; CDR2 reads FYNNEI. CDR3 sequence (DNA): TGTGCCAGCGGGACAGGTGCCGGGGAGCTGTTTTTT. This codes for CASGTGAGELFF.

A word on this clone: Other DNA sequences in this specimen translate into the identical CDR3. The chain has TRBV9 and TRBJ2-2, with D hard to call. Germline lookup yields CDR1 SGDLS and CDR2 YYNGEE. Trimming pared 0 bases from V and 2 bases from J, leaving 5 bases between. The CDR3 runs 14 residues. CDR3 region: CASSVVQNTGELFF. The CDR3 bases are TGTGCCAGCAGCGTAGTCCAAAACACCGGGGAGCTGTTTTTT.

CDR3: CASSSTGGASGELFF. Written as DNA, the CDR3 is TGCGCCAGCAGCAGTACAGGGGGCGCTTCCGGGGAGCTGTTTTTT. The rearrangement joins TRBV5-1 to TRBJ2-2; 9 bases match TRBD1. The germline V gene has CDR1 SGHRS and CDR2 YFSETQ. Unmatched junction bases numbered 7, after V lost 4 bases and J lost 6 bases. The CDR3 is 15 amino acids.

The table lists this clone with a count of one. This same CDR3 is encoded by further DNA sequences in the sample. CDR3 nucleotides: TGTGCCAGTAGTATCGGACAGGGAAGCAATCAGCCCCAGCATTTT. Its translation is CASSIGQGSNQPQHF. This chain joins TRBV19 and TRBJ1-5, with 8 nucleotides matching TRBD1. The germline gives CDR1 LNHDA, CDR2 SQIVND (reference sequence). The CDR3 consists of 15 residues. With 3 bases clipped from V and 1 base from J, the junction kept 2 bases outside the gene matches.

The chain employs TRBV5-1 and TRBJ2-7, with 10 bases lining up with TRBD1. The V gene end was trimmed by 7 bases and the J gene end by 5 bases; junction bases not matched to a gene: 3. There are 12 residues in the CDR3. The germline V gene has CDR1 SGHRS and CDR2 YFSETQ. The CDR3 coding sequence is TGCGCCAGCTGGGGACAGGGGAACGAGCAGTACTTC. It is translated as CASWGQGNEQYF.

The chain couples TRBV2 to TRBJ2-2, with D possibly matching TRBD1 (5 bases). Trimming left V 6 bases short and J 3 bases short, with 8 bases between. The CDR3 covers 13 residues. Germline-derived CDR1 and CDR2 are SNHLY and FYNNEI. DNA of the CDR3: TGTGCCAGCAGCGCGACAGACACCGGGGAGCTGTTTTTT. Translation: CASSATDTGELFF.

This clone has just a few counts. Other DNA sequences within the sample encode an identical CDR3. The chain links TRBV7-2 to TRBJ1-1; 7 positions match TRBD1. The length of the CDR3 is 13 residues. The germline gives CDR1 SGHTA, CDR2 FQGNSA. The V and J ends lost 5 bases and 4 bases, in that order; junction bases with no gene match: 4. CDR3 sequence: CASSTQGGTEAFF. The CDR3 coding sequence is TGTGCCAGCAGCACCCAGGGGGGCACTGAAGCTTTCTTT.

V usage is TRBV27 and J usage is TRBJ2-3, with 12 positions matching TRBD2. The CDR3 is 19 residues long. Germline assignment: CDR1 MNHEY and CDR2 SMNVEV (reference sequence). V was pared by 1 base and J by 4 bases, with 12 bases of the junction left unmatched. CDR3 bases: TGTGCCAGCAGTTTATTCCCCCCTCGGACTAGCGGGATGGCAGATACGCAGTATTTT. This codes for CASSLFPPRTSGMADTQYF.